This T cell receptor (beta chain) stems from a study of blood T cell repertoires in COVID-19. Study summary: Spain, Italy and the United States supplied samples that represented acute and convalescent COVID-19. Nucleic acid was either cDNA or gDNA, and it came from T cells, B-cell-depleted T cells, or PBMCs.

In the study's own analysis: Reference gene primer amplification in the assay estimated nucleated cell counts. TCRdb keeps only in-frame clones here, not all; method: immunoSEQ multiplex PCR. V and J calls and clone size are those listed in that table; D and trimming were worked out from the DNA. The data contain 150,000 or so clones, 65% to 90% of them singletons. Per germline, CDR1 SNHLY and CDR2 FYNNEI. There are 14 residues in the CDR3. Trimming removed 8 bases from V and 2 bases from J; junction bases left unmatched: 6. Recruited during active infection, patients (from Seattle) were subsequently followed longitudinally.

The source material was peripheral blood. The rearrangement links TRBV2 to TRBJ1-1, with 9 bases aligning to TRBD1. The clonotype was recovered from a woman aged 55-69 years with COVID-19, enrolled during active disease. CDR3 DNA: TGTGCCAGCCGCCAGGACAGGGGAAACACTGAAGCTTTCTTT. It translates to CASRQDRGNTEAFF.